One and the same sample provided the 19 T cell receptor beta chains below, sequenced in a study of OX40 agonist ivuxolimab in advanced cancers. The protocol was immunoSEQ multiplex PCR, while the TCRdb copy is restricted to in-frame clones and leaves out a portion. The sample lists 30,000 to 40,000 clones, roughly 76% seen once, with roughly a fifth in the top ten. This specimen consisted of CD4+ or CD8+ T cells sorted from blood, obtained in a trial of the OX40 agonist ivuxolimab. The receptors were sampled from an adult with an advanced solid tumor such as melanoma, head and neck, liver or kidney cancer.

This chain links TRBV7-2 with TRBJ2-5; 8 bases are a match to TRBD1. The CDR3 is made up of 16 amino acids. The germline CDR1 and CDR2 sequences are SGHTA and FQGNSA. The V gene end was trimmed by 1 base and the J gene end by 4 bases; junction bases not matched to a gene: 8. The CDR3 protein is CASSLVDRAVRETQYF. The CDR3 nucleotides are TGTGCCAGCAGCTTAGTGGACAGGGCAGTGCGAGAGACCCAGTACTTC. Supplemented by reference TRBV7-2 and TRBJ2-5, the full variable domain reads GAGVSQSPSNKVTEKGKDVELRCDPISGHTALYWYRQSLGQGLEFLIYFQGNSAPDKSGLPSDRFSAERTGGSVSTLTIQRTQQEDSAVYLCASSLVDRAVRETQYFGPGTRLLVL.

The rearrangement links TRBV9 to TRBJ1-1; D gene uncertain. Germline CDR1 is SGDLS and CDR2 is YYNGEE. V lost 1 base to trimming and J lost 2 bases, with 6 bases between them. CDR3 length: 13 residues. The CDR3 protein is CASSVIPNTEAFF. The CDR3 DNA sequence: TGTGCCAGCAGCGTAATCCCTAACACTGAAGCTTTCTTT.

CDR3 DNA sequence: TGCAGCGTTGATATGGCGGGAGGAAGCTACGAGCAGTACTTC. Its translation is CSVDMAGGSYEQYF. The rearrangement links TRBV29-1 to TRBJ2-7, with TRBD2 identical over 8 bases. CDR3 size: 14 residues. Germline V CDR1 and CDR2: SQVTM, ANQGSEA. Losses at the gene ends were 3 bases for V and 3 bases for J; bases not matched to a gene: 7.

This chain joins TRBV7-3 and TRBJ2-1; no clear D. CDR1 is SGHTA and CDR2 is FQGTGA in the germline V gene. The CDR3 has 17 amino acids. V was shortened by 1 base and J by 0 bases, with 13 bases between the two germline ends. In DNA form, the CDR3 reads TGTGCCAGCAGCTTAAGCCCCCTCGCAAGCTCCTACAATGAGCAGTTCTTC. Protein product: CASSLSPLASSYNEQFF.

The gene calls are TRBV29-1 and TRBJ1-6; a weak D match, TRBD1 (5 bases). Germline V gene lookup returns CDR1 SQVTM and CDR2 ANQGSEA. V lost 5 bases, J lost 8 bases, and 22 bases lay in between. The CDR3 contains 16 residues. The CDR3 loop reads CSVWGRHWKNYSPLHF. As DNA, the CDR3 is TGCAGCGTTTGGGGACGCCATTGGAAAAACTATTCACCCCTCCACTTT.

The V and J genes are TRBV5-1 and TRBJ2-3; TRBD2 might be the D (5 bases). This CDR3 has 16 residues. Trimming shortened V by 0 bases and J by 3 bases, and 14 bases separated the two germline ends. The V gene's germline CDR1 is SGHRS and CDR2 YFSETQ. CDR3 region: CASSLGTATGTDTQYF. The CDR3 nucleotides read TGCGCCAGCAGCTTGGGTACCGCGACGGGGACAGATACGCAGTATTTT.

The CDR3 region has the DNA TGTGCCAGCAGCTCAAGGCTAGCGGCGACCTCCAATGAGCAGTTCTTC. Protein product: CASSSRLAATSNEQFF. The rearrangement joins TRBV27 to TRBJ2-1; 7 nucleotides agree with TRBD2. This CDR3 contains 16 residues. Germline V gives CDR1 MNHEY, CDR2 SMNVEV (reference sequence). J lost 6 bases, V lost 6 bases, and 14 bases had no gene match.

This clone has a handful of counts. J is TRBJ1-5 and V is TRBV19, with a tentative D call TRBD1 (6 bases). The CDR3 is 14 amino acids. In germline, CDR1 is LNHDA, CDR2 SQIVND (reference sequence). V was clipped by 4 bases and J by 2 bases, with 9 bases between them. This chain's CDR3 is CASSTQGGNQPQHF. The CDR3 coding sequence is TGTGCCAGTAGTACACAGGGCGGCAATCAGCCCCAGCATTTT.

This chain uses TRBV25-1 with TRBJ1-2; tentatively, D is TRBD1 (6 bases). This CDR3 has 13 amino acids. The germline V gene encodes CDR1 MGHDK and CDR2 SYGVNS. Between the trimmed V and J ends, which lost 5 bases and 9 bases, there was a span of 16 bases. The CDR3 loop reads CASSPPGARSYTF. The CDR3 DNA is TGTGCCAGCAGTCCCCCGGGGGCGCGGAGCTACACCTTC.

The CDR3 DNA is TGTGCCAGTAAGGCGGGGCCCCACCAAGGGTACGAGCAGTACTTC. Its translation is CASKAGPHQGYEQYF. The rearrangement links TRBV19 to TRBJ2-7, with D possibly being TRBD2 (6 bases). This CDR3 is built from 15 residues. Trimming shortened V by 7 bases and J by 4 bases, and 20 bases separated the two germline ends. Germline V gives CDR1 LNHDA, CDR2 SQIVND (reference sequence).

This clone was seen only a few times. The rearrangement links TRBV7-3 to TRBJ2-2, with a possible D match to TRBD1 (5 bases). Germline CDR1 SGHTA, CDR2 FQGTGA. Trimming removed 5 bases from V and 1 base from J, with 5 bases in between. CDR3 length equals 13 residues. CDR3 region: CASSQGNTGELFF. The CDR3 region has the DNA TGTGCCAGCAGCCAGGGGAACACCGGGGAGCTGTTTTTT. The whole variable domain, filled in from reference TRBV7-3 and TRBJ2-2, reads GAGVSQTPSNKVTEKGKYVELRCDPISGHTALYWYRQSLGQGPEFLIYFQGTGAADDSGLPNDRFFAVRPEGSVSTLKIQRTERGDSAVYLCASSQGNTGELFFGEGSRLTVL.

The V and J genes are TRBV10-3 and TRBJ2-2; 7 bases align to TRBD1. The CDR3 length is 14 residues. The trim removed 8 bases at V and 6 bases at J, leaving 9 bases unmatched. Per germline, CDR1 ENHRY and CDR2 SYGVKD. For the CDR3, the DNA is TGTGCCATCTCCTCCCCCCAGGGGGCCGGGGAGCTGTTTTTT. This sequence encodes CAISSPQGAGELFF.

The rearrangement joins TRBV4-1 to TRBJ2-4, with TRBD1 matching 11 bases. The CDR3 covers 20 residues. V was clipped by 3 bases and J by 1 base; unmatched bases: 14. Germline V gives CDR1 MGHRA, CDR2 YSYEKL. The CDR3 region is CASSQSFLGQGAGAKNIQYF. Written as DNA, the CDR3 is TGCGCCAGCAGCCAGTCGTTCTTAGGACAGGGGGCCGGGGCCAAAAACATTCAGTACTTC.

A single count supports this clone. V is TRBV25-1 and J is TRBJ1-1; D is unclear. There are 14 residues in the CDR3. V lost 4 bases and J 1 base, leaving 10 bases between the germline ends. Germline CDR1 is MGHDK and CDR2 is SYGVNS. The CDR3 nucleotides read TGTGCCAGCAGTGCTCCGGAGAAGAACACTGAAGCTTTCTTT. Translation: CASSAPEKNTEAFF.

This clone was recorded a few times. The CDR3 coding sequence is TGTGCCAGCAGCTTGGATGAGAACACTGAAGCTTTCTTT. Amino acids: CASSLDENTEAFF. The V call is TRBV7-9, the J call TRBJ1-1; D unclear. The V end lost 3 bases, the J end lost 1 base, and 6 bases lay between the germline ends. The CDR3 covers 13 residues. Germline V CDR1 and CDR2: SEHNR, FQNEAQ (reference sequence).

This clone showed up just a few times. The CDR3 here is CASSQQLDNSPLHF. The DNA for the CDR3 is TGTGCCAGTAGTCAGCAGTTAGATAATTCACCCCTCCACTTT. The J gene is TRBJ1-6, the V gene TRBV19, with D unresolved. Trimming left V 5 bases short and J 5 bases short, with 10 bases between. This CDR3 comprises 14 residues. From germline, CDR1 is LNHDA and CDR2 SQIVND (reference sequence). Complete variable domain (other parts from reference TRBV19 and TRBJ1-6): DGGITQSPKYLFRKEGQNVTLSCEQNLNHDAMYWYRQDPGQGLRLIYYSQIVNDFQKGDIAEGYSVSREKKESFPLTVTSAQKNPTAFYLCASSQQLDNSPLHFGNGTRLTVT.

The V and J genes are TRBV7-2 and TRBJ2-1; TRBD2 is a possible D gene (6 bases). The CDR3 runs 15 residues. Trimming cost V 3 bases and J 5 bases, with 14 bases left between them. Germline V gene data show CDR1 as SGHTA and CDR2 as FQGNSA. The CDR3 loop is CASSFSGLTHNEQFF. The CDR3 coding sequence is TGTGCCAGCAGCTTTTCCGGACTAACCCACAATGAGCAGTTCTTC.

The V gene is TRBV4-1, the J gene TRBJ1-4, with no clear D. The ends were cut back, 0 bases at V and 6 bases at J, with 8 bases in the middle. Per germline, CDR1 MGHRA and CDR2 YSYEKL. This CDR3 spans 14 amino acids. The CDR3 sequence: CASSQDPTDEKLFF. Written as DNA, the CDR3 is TGCGCCAGCAGCCAAGATCCTACGGATGAAAAACTGTTTTTT.

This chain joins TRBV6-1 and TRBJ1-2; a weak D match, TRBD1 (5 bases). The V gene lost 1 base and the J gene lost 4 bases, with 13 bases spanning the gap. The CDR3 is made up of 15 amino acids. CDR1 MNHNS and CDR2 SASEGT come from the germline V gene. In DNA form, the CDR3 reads TGTGCCAGCAGTGAAGTTGCAGGGCTTGCCTATGGCTACACCTTC. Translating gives CASSEVAGLAYGYTF.